Here is one TCR beta chain with its context. Authors' processing steps: Cell counts per sample came from amplifying reference gene primers. This table comes from immunoSEQ multiplex PCR, and its TCRdb copy is limited to in-frame clones, with some not included. The DNA was the basis for D and trimming; V, J and clone size are from that table. This table holds 150,000 to 200,000 clones, around 88% found once. This entry comes from a study of blood T cell repertoires in COVID-19. Study as a whole: COVID-19 samples from acute and convalescent phases originated in the United States, Italy and Spain. In each case, the material was cDNA or gDNA derived from T cells, B-cell-depleted T cells, or PBMCs.

This TCR derives from a human donor in a cohort sampled during active COVID-19. Sequences were obtained from peripheral blood.

The CDR3 reads CASSVGFTGVGYTF. CDR3 sequence (DNA): TGTGCCAGCAGCGTAGGTTTCACGGGGGTGGGCTACACCTTC. This sequence joins TRBV9 and TRBJ1-2; TRBD1 might be the D (5 bases). The CDR3 extends over 14 amino acids. V dropped 0 bases and J dropped 8 bases, with 14 bases sitting between them. CDR1 is SGDLS and CDR2 is YYNGEE in the germline V gene. The full variable domain, completed using reference TRBV9 and TRBJ1-2, is DSGVTQTPKHLITATGQRVTLRCSPRSGDLSVYWYQQSLDQGLQFLIQYYNGEERAKGNILERFSAQQFPDLHSELNLSSLELGDSALYFCASSVGFTGVGYTFGSGTRLTVV.